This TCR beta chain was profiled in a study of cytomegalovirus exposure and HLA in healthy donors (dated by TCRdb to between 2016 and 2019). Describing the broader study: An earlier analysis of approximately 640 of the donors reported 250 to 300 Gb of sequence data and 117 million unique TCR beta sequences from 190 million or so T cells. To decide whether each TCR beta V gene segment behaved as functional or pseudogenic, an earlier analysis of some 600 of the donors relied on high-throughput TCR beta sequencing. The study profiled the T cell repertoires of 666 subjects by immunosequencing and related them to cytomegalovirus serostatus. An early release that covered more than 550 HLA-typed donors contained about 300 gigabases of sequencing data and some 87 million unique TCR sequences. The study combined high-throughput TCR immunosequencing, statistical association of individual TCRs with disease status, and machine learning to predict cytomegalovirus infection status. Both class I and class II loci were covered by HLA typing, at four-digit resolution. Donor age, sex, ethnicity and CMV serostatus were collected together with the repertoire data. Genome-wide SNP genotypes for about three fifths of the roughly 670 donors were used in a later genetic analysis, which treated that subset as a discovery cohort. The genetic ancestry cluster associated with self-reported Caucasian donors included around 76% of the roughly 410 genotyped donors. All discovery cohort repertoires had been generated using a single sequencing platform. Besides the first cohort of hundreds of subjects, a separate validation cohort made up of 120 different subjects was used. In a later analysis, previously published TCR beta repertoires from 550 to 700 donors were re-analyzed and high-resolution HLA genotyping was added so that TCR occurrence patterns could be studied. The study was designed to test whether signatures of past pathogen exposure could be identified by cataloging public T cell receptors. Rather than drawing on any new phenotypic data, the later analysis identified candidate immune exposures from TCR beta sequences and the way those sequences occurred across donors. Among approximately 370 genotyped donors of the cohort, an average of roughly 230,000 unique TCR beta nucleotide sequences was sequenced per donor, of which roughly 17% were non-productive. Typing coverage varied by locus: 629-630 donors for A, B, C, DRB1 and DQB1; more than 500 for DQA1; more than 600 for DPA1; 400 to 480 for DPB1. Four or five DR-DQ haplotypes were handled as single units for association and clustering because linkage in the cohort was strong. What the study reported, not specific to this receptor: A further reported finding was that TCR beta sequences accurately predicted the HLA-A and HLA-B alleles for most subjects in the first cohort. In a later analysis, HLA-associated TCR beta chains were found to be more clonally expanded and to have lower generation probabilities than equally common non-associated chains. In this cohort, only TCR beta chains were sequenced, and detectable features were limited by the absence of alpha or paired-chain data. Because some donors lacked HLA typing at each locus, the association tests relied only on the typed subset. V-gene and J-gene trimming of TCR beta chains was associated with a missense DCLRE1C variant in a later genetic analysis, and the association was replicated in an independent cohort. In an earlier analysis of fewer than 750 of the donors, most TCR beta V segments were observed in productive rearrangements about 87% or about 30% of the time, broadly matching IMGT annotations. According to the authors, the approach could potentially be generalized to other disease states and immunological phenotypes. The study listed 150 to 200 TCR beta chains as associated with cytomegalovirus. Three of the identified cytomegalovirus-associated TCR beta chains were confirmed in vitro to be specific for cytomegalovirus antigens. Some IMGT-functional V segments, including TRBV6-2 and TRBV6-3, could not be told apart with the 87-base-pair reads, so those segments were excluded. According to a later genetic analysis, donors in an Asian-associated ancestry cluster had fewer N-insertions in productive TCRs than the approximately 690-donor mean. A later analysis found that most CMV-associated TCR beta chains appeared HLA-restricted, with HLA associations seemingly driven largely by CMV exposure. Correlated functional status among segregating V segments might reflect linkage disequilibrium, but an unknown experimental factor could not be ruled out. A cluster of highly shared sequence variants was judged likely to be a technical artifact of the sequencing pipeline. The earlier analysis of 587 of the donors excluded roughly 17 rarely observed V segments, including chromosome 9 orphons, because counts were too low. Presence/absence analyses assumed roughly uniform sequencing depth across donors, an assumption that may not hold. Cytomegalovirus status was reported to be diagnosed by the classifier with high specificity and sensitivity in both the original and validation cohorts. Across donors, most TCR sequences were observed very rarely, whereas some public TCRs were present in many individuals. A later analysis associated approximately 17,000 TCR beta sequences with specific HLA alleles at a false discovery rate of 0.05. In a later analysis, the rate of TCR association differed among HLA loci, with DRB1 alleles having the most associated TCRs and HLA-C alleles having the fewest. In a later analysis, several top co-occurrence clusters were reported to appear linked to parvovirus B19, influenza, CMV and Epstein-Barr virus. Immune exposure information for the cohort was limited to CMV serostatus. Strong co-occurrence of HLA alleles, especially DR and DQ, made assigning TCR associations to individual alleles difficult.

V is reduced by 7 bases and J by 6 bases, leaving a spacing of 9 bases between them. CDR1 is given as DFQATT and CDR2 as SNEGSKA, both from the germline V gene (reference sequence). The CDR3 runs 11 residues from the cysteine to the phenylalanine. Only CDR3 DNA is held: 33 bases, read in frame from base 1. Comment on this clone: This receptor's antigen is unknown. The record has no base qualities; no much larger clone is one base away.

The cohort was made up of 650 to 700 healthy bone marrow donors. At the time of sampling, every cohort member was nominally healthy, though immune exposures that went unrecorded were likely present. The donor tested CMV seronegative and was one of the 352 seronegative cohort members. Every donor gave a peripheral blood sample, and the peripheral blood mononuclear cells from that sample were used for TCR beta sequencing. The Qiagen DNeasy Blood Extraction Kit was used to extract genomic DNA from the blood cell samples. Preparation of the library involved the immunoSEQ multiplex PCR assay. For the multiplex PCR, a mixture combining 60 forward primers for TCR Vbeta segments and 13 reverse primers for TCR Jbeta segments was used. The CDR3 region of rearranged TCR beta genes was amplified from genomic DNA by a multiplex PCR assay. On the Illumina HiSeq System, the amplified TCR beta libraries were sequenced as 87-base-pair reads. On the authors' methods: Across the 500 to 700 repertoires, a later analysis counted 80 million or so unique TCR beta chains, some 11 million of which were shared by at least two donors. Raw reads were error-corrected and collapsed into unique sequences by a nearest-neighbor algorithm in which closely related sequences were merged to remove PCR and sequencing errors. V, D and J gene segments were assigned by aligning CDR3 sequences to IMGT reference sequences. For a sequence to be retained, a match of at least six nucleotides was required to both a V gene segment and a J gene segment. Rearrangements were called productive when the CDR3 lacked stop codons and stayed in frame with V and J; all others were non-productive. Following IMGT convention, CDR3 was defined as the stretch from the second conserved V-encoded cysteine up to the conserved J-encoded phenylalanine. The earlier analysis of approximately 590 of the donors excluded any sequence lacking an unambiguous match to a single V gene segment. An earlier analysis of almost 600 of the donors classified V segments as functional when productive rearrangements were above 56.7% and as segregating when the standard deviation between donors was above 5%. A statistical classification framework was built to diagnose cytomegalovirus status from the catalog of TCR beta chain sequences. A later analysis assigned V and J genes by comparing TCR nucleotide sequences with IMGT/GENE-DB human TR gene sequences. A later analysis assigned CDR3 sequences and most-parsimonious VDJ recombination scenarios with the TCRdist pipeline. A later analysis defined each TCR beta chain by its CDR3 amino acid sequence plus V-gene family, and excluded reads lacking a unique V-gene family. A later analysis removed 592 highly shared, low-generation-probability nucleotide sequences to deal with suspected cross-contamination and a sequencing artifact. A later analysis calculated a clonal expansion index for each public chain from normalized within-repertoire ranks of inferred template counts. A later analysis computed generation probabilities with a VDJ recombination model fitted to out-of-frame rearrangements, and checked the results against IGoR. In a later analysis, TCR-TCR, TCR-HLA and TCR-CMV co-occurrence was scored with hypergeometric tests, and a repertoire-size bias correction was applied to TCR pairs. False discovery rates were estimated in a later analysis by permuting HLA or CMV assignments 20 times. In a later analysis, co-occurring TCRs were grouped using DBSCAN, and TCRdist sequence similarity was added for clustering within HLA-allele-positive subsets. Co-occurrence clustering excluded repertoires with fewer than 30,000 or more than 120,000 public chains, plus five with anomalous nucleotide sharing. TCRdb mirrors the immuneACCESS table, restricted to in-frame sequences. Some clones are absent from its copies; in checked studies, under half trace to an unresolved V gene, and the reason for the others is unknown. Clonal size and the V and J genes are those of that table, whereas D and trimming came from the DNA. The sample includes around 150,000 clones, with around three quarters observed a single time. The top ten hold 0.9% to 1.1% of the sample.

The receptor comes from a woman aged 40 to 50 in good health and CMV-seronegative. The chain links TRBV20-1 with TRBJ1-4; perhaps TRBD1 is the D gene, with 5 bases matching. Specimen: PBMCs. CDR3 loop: CSGGTHEKLFF. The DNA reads TGCAGTGGGGGCACTCATGAAAAACTGTTTTTT.